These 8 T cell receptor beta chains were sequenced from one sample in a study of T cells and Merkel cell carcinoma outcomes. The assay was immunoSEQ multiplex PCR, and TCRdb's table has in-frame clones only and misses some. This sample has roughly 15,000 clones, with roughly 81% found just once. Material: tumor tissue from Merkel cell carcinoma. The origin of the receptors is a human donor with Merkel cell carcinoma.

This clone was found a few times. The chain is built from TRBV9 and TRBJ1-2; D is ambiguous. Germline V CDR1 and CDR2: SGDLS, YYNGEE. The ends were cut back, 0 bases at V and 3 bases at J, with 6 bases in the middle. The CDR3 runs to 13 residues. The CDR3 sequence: CASSVGGDYGYTF. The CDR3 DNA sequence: TGTGCCAGCAGCGTAGGGGGTGACTATGGCTACACCTTC.

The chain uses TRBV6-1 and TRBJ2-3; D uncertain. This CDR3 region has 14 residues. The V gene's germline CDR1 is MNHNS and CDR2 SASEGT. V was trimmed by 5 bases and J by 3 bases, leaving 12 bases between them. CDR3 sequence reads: CASSPAGNTDTQYF. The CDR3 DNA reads TGTGCCAGCAGTCCGGCAGGTAATACAGATACGCAGTATTTT.

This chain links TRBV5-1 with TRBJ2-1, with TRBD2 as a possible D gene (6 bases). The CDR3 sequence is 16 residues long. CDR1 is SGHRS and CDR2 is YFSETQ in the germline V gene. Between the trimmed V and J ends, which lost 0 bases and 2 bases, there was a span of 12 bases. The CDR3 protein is CASSLDGSTTYNEQFF. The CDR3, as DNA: TGCGCCAGCAGCTTGGACGGGAGTACTACCTACAATGAGCAGTTCTTC.

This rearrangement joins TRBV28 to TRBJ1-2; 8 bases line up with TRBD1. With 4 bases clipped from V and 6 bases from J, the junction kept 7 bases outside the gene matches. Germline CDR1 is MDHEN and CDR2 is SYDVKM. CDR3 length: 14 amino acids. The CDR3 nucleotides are TGTGCCAGCAGTTCCCTCGGACAGGGACATGGCTACACCTTC. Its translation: CASSSLGQGHGYTF.

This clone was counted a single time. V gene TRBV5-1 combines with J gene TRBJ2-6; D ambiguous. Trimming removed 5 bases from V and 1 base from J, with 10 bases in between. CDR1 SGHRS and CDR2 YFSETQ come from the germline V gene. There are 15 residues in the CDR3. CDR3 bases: TGCGCCAGCAGGGAAGGGTCTTCTGGGGCCAACGTCCTGACTTTC. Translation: CASREGSSGANVLTF.

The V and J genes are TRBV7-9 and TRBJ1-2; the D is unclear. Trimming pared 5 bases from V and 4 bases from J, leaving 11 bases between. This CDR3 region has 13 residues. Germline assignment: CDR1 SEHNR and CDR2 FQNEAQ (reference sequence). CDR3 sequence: CASSPDGTYGYTF. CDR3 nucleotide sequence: TGTGCCAGCAGCCCCGACGGAACCTATGGCTACACCTTC.

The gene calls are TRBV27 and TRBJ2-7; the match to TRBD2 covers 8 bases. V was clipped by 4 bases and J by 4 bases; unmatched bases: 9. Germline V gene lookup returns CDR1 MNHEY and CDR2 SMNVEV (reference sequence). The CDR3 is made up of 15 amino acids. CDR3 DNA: TGTGCCAGCAGTTCCCTCGGGACTAGTATTTACGAGCAGTACTTC. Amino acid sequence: CASSSLGTSIYEQYF.

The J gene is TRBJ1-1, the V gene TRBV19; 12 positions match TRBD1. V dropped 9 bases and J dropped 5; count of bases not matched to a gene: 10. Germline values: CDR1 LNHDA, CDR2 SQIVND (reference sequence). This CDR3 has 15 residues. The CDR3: CASAGTGGAVTEAFF. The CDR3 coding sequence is TGTGCCAGCGCCGGGACAGGGGGCGCGGTAACTGAAGCTTTCTTT.